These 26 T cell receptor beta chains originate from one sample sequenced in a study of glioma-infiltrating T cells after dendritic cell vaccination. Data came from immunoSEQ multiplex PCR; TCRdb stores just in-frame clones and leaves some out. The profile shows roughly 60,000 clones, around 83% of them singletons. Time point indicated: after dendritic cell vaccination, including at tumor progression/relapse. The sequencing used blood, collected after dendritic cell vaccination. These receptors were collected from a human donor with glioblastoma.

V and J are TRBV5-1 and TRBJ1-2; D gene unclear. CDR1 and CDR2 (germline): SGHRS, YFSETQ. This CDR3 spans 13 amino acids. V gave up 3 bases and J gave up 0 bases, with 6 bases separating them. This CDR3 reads CASSYNPNYGYTF. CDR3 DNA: TGCGCCAGCAGCTACAACCCTAACTATGGCTACACCTTC.

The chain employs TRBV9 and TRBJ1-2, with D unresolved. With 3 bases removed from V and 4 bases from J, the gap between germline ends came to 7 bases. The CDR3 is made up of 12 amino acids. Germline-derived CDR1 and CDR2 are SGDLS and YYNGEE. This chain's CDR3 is CASSGPFYGYTF. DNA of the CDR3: TGTGCCAGCAGCGGGCCATTCTATGGCTACACCTTC.

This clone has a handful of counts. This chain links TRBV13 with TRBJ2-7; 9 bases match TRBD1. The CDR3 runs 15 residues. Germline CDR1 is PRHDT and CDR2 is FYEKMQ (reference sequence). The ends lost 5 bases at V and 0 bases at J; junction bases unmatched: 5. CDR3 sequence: CASSPGTGFSYEQYF. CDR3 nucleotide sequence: TGTGCCAGCAGCCCGGGGACAGGGTTCTCCTACGAGCAGTACTTC.

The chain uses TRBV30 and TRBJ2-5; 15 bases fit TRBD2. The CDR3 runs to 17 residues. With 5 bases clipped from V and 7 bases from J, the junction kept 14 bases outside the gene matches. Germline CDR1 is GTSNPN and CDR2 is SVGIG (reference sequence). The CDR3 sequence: CAWSAGTSGGLIGTQYF. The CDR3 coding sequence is TGTGCCTGGTCCGCCGGGACTAGCGGGGGGCTTATAGGGACCCAGTACTTC.

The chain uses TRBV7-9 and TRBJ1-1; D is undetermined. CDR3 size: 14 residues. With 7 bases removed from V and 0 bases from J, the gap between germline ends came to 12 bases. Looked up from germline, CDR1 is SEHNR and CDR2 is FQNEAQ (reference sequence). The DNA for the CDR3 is TGTGCCAGCACCCTTTTAGGAGTGAACACTGAAGCTTTCTTT. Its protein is CASTLLGVNTEAFF.

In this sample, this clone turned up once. This CDR3 reads CASSQERDRVYEQYF. The CDR3 DNA is TGCGCCAGCAGCCAAGAGCGGGACAGGGTTTACGAGCAGTACTTC. V gene TRBV4-1 combines with J gene TRBJ2-7, with 9 bases that match TRBD1. CDR3 length: 15 amino acids. The V segment lost 0 bases and the J segment 4 bases; nucleotides outside the gene matches: 4. Germline CDR1 and CDR2: MGHRA and YSYEKL.

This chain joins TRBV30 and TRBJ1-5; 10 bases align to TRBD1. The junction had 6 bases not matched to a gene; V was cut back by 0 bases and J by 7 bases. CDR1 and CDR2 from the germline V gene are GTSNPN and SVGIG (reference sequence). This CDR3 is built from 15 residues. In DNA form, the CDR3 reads TGTGCCTGGAGTGTCCCGGGACAGGGGCACCAGCCCCAGCATTTT. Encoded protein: CAWSVPGQGHQPQHF.

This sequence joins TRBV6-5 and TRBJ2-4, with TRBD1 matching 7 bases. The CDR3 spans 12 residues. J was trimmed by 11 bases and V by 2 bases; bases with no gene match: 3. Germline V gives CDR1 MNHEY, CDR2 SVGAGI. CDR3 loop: CASSYPQGFQYF. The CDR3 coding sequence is TGTGCCAGCAGTTACCCACAGGGGTTTCAGTACTTC.

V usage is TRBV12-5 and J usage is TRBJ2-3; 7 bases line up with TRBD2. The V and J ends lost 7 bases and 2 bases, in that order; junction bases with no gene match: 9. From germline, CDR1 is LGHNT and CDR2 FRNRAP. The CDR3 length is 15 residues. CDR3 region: CASDFQAGPTDTQYF. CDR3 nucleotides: TGTGCTAGTGATTTTCAAGCGGGGCCCACAGATACGCAGTATTTT.

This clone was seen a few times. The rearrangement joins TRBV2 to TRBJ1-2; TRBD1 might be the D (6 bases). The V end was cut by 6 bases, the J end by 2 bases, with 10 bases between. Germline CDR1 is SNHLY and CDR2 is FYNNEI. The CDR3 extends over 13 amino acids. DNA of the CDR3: TGTGCCAGCAGGGGTGACAGGAACTATGGCTACACCTTC. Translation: CASRGDRNYGYTF.

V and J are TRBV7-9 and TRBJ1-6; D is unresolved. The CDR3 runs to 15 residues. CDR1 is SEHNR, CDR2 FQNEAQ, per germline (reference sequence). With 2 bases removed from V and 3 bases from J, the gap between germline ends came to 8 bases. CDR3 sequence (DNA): TGTGCCAGCAGCTTACCACCGGGCTATAATTCACCCCTCCACTTT. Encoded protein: CASSLPPGYNSPLHF.

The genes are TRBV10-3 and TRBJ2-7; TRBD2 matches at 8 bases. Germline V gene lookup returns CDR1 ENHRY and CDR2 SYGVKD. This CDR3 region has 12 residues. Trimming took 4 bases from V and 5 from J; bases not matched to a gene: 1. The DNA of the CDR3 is TGTGCCATCAGTGCGGGGGGGGACGAGCAGTACTTC. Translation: CAISAGGDEQYF.

CDR3 sequence (DNA): TGTGCCAGCAGTGAAGCAGCGGCTAGCTCCTACAATGAGCAGTTCTTC. This encodes CASSEAAASSYNEQFF. The V call is TRBV2, the J call TRBJ2-1; D possibly corresponds to TRBD2 (5 bases). The CDR3 is made up of 16 amino acids. Germline-derived CDR1 and CDR2 are SNHLY and FYNNEI. Trimming pared 0 bases from V and 0 bases from J, leaving 9 bases between.

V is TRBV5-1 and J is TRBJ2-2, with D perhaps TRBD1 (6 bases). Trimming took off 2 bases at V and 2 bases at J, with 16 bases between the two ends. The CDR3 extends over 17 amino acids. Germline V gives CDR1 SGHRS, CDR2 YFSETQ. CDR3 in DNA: TGCGCCAGCAGCTTAACCCTATCGGGACAAAACACCGGGGAGCTGTTTTTT. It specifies CASSLTLSGQNTGELFF.

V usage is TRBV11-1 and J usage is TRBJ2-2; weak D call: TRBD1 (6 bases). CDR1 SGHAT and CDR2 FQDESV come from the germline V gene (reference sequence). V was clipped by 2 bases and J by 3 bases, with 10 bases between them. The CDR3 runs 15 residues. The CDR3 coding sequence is TGTGCCAGCAGCTTATTTGGACAGTACACCGGGGAGCTGTTTTTT. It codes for CASSLFGQYTGELFF.

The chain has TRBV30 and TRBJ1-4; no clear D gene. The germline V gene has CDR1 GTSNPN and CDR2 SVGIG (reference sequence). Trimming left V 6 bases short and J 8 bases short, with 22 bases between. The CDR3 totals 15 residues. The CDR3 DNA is TGTGCCTGCGGAAAGAGTAGGCTTGGAGGGGAAAAACTGTTTTTT. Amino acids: CACGKSRLGGEKLFF.

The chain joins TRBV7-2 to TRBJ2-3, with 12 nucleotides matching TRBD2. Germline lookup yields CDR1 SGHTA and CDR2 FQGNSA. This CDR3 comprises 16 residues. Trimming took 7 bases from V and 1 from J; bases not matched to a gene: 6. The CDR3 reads CASNYLAGGGTDTQYF. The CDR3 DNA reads TGTGCCAGCAACTATCTAGCGGGGGGGGGCACAGATACGCAGTATTTT. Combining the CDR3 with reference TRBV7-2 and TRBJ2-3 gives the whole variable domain GAGVSQSPSNKVTEKGKDVELRCDPISGHTALYWYRQSLGQGLEFLIYFQGNSAPDKSGLPSDRFSAERTGGSVSTLTIQRTQQEDSAVYLCASNYLAGGGTDTQYFGPGTRLTVL.

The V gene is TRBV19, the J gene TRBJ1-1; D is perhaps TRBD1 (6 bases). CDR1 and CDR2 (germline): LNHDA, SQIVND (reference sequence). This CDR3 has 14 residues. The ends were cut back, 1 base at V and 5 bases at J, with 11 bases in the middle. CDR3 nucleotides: TGTGCCAGTAGTATAGGGGCAGGGGAAACTGAAGCTTTCTTT. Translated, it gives CASSIGAGETEAFF.

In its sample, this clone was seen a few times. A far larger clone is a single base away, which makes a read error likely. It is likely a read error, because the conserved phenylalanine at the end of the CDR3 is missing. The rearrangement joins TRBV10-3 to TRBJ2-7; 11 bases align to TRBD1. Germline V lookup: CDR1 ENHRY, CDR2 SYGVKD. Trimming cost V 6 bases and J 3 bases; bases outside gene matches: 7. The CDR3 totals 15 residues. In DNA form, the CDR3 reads TGTGCCATCAGAAATTCCGGGACAGGGGGCTACGAGCAGTACTAC. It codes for CAIRNSGTGGYEQYY.

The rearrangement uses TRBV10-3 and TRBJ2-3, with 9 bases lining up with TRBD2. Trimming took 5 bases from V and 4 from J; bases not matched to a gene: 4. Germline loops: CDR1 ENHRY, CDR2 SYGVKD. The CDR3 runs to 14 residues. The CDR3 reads CAISRGGAADTQYF. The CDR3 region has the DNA TGTGCCATCAGTCGCGGGGGGGCGGCAGATACGCAGTATTTT.

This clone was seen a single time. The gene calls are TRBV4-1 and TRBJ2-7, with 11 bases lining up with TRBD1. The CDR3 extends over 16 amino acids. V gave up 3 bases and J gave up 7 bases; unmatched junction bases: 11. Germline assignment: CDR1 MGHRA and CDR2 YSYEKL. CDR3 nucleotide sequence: TGCGCCAGCAGCCACACCGGGACAGGGGGTTCAGGGGAGCAGTACTTC. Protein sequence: CASSHTGTGGSGEQYF.

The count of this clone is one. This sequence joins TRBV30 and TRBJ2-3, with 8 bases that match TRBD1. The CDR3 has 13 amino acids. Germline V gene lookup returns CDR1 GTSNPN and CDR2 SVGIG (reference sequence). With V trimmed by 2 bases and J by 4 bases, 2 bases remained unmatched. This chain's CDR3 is CAWSPQGADTQYF. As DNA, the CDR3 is TGTGCCTGGAGTCCACAGGGGGCAGATACGCAGTATTTT.

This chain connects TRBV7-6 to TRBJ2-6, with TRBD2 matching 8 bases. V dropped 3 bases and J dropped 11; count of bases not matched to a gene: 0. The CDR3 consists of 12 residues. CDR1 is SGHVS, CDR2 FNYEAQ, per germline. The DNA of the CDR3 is TGTGCCAGCAGCTTCGGGGGGGACGTCCTGACTTTC. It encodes CASSFGGDVLTF.

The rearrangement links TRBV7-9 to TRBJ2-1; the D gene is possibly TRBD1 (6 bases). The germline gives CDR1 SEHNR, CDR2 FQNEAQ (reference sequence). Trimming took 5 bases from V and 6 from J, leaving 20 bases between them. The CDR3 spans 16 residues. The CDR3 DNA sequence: TGTGCCAGCAGCCCCGTTGGACAGTACTATTCCAATGAGCAGTTCTTC. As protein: CASSPVGQYYSNEQFF.

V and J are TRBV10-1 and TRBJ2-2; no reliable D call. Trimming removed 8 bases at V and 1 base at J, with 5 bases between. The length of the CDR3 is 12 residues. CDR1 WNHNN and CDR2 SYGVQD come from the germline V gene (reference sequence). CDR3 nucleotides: TGCGCCAGCGGAGTGAACACCGGGGAGCTGTTTTTT. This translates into CASGVNTGELFF.

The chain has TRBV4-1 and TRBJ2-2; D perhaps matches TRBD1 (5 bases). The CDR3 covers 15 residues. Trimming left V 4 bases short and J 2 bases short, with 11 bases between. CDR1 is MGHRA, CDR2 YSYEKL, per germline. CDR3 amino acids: CASSLEDRNTGELFF. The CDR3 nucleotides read TGCGCCAGCAGCCTAGAAGACAGAAACACCGGGGAGCTGTTTTTT.